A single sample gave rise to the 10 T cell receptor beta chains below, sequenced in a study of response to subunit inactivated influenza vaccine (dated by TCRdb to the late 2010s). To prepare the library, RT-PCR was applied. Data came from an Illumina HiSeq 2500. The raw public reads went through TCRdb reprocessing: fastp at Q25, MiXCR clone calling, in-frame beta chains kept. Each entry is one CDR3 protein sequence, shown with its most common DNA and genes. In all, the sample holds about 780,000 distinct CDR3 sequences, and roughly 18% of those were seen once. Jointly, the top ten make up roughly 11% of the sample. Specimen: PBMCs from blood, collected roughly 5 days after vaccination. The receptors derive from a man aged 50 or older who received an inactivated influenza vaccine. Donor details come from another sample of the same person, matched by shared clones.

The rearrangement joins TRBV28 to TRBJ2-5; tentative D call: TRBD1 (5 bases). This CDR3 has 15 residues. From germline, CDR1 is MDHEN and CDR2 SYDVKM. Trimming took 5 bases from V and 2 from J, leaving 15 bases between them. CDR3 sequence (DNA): TGTGCCAGCAGTCCAACCAGGGTTTTGCAAGAGACCCAGTACTTC. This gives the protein CASSPTRVLQETQYF.

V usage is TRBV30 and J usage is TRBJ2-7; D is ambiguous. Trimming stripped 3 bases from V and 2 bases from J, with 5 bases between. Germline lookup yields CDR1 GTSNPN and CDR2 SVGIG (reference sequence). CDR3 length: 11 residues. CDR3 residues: CAWSVTYEQYF. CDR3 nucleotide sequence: TGTGCCTGGAGCGTGACCTACGAGCAGTACTTC.

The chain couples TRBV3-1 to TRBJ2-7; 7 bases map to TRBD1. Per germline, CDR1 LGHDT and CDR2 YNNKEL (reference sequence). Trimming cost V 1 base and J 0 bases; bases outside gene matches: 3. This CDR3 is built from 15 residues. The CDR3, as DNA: TGTGCCAGCAGCCAAGTTGAGGGGGCCTCCTACGAGCAGTACTTC. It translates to CASSQVEGASYEQYF.

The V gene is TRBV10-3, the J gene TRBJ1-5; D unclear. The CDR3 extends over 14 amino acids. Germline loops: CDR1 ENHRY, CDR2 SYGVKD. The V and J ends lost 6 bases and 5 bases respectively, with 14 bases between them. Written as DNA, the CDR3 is TGTGCCATCAGAGATGCGGGGAGAGATCAGCCCCAGCATTTT. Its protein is CAIRDAGRDQPQHF.

CDR3 coding DNA: TGTGCCAGCAGTTACTCGAGGGCGGGGAGCTCCTACAATGAGCAGTTCTTC. It translates to CASSYSRAGSSYNEQFF. This sequence joins TRBV6-5 and TRBJ2-1, with D tentatively TRBD2 (6 bases). The germline CDR1 and CDR2 sequences are MNHEY and SVGAGI. The CDR3 is 17 residues long. V was cut by 0 bases and J by 0 bases, with 12 bases left in between.

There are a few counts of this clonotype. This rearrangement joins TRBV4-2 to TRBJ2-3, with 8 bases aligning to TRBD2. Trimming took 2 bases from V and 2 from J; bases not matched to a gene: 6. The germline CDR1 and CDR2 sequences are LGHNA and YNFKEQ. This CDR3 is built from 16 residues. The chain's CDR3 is CASSQRAGVTTDTQYF. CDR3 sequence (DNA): TGTGCCAGCAGCCAAAGAGCGGGGGTGACCACAGATACGCAGTATTTT.

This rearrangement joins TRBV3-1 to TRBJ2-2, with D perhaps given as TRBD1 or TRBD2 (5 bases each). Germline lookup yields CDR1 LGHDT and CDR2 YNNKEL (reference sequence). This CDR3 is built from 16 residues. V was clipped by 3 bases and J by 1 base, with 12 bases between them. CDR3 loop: CASSQPGTGNTGELFF. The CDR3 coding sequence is TGTGCCAGCAGCCAGCCGGGGACGGGGAACACCGGGGAGCTGTTTTTT.

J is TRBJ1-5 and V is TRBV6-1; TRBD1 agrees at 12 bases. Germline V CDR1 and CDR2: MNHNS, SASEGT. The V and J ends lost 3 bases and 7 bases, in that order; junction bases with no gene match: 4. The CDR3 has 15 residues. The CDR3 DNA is TGTGCCAGCAGTGAGGGACAGGGGGCGGAACAGCCCCAGCATTTT. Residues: CASSEGQGAEQPQHF.

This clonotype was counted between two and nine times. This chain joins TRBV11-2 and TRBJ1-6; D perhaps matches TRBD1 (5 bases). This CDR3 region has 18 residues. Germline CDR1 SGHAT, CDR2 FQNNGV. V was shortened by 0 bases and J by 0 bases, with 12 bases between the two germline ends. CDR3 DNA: TGTGCCAGCAGCTTAGAGGGGGGGTGGAGCTCCTATAATTCACCCCTCCACTTT. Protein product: CASSLEGGWSSYNSPLHF.

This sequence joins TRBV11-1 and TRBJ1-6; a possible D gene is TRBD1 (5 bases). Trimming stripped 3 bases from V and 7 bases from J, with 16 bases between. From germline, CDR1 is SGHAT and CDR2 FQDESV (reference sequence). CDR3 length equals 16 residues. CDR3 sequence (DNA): TGTGCCAGCAGCTTTGGGACGGCAGGAGTCAATTCACCCCTCCACTTT. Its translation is CASSFGTAGVNSPLHF.